A single sample is the source of the 17 T cell receptor beta chains below, sequenced in a study of post-analysis software for immune sequencing data. Included in the TCR beta cDNA libraries were unique molecular identifiers. MiXCR, applied by TCRdb to the PCR reads, yields one record per CDR3 protein. The sample shows under 900,000 distinct CDR3 sequences, approximately 50% of them seen only once. Study-wide points: With TRBV5-6, TRBV5-1 and TRBV20-1 included, 4 or 5 TRBV segments were more frequent in patients than in controls.

The antigens of these receptors remain unknown. The specimen sequenced was blood. Source of these receptors: a girl aged 5-17 years with multiple sclerosis.

This clonotype has only a few counts. The chain carries TRBV15 and TRBJ2-7; the match to TRBD1 covers 7 bases. This CDR3 is 15 amino acids long. From germline, CDR1 is LNHNV and CDR2 YYDKDF (reference sequence). V dropped 8 bases and J dropped 6; count of bases not matched to a gene: 16. Here the CDR3 DNA reads TGTGCCACCCAGAAGACAGGGTCCTCTCTACGCGAGCAGTACTTC. It translates to CATQKTGSSLREQYF.

V gene TRBV7-3 combines with J gene TRBJ1-1; D is unresolved. Trimming cost V 5 bases and J 7 bases, with 17 bases left between them. This CDR3 is 14 amino acids long. Germline-derived CDR1 and CDR2 are SGHTA and FQGTGA. CDR3 in amino acids: CASSPTRRPDEAFF. Here the CDR3 DNA reads TGTGCCAGCAGCCCGACTCGACGACCAGATGAAGCTTTCTTT. Full variable domain (remainder filled in from reference TRBV7-3 and TRBJ1-1): GAGVSQTPSNKVTEKGKYVELRCDPISGHTALYWYRQSLGQGPEFLIYFQGTGAADDSGLPNDRFFAVRPEGSVSTLKIQRTERGDSAVYLCASSPTRRPDEAFFGQGTRLTVV.

J is TRBJ2-7 and V is TRBV6-2 or TRBV6-3; 8 bases align to TRBD1. Trimming removed 6 bases from V and 2 bases from J; junction bases left unmatched: 3. Germline V gene data show CDR1 as MNHEY and CDR2 as SVGEGT. The CDR3 is 13 amino acids. The CDR3 coding sequence is TGTGCCAGCAGGACAGGGGTCACCTACGAGCAGTACTTC. It specifies CASRTGVTYEQYF.

The chain couples TRBV2 to TRBJ2-1; 7 bases are a match to TRBD2. Trimming at V came to 8 bases and at J to 7 bases, leaving 17 bases not matched to a gene. CDR1 is SNHLY, CDR2 FYNNEI, per germline. The CDR3 runs to 16 residues. CDR3 sequence (DNA): TGTGCCAGCTCGCGACAACTAGCGCCCACTGGGAATGAGCAGTTCTTC. This codes for CASSRQLAPTGNEQFF.

The chain carries TRBV10-2 and TRBJ2-3; D is ambiguous. This CDR3 comprises 13 residues. Trimming left V 1 base short and J 6 bases short, with 8 bases between. Germline assignment: CDR1 WSHSY and CDR2 SAAADI. The CDR3 coding sequence is TGCGCCAGCAGTGAGTTGGACCGGGATACGCAGTATTTT. Protein product: CASSELDRDTQYF.

The V gene is TRBV7-3, the J gene TRBJ2-1; D is unclear. Germline values: CDR1 SGHTA, CDR2 FQGTGA. The CDR3 totals 17 residues. Deletions cut 4 bases from V and 0 bases from J, with 16 bases between. DNA of the CDR3: TGTGCCAGCAGCTCTAACCGGCTCAAAAACTCCTACAATGAGCAGTTCTTC. Protein product: CASSSNRLKNSYNEQFF. Filled out from reference TRBV7-3 and TRBJ2-1, the complete variable domain reads GAGVSQTPSNKVTEKGKYVELRCDPISGHTALYWYRQSLGQGPEFLIYFQGTGAADDSGLPNDRFFAVRPEGSVSTLKIQRTERGDSAVYLCASSSNRLKNSYNEQFFGPGTRLTVL.

This clonotype appeared once. One junction end disagrees with the germline gene, perhaps due to a read error. The V and J genes are TRBV7-9 and TRBJ2-1; 13 bases fit TRBD2. The CDR3 spans 17 residues. In germline, CDR1 is SEHNR, CDR2 FQNEAQ (reference sequence). The CDR3 here is CGSSSLAGGPDYNEQFF. CDR3 DNA sequence: TGTGGCAGCAGCTCACTAGCGGGAGGGCCAGATTACAATGAGCAGTTCTTC.

V usage is TRBV20-1 and J usage is TRBJ2-1; D is unclear. The V end was cut by 2 bases, the J end by 2 bases, with 13 bases between. This CDR3 comprises 15 residues. Germline V gene lookup returns CDR1 DFQATT and CDR2 SNEGSKA (reference sequence). The CDR3 protein is CSARLPGRAYNEQFF. The CDR3 bases are TGCAGTGCTAGACTTCCAGGCCGGGCCTACAATGAGCAGTTCTTC.

This clonotype was seen only a few times. The CDR3 protein is CASSFGWGLATEAFF. The DNA for the CDR3 is TGTGCCAGCAGTTTCGGATGGGGACTGGCCACTGAAGCTTTCTTT. The chain has TRBV12-3 or TRBV12-4 and TRBJ1-1; D is possibly TRBD1 (5 bases). V was trimmed by 3 bases and J by 4 bases, leaving 15 bases between them. CDR3 length: 15 amino acids.

This clonotype was observed once. This chain uses TRBV6-5 with TRBJ2-3; 14 bases map to TRBD2. The CDR3 is 19 amino acids. Germline V gives CDR1 MNHEY, CDR2 SVGAGI. Losses at the gene ends were 2 bases for V and 3 bases for J; bases not matched to a gene: 10. The CDR3 nucleotides read TGTGCCAGCAGTTACCCACGGACTAGCGGGAGGTCTTGGACAGATACGCAGTATTTT. This sequence encodes CASSYPRTSGRSWTDTQYF.

The chain links TRBV6-5 to TRBJ2-7, with a tentative D call TRBD2 (6 bases). The CDR3 runs 14 residues. Germline assignment: CDR1 MNHEY and CDR2 SVGAGI. The V end lost 5 bases, the J end lost 9 bases, and 20 bases lay between the germline ends. The CDR3 DNA reads as TGTGCCAGCAGTGACCGAGCCGGTTGGAGGGGGCAGTACTTC. Translated: CASSDRAGWRGQYF.

V is TRBV27 and J is TRBJ2-5, with 10 bases lining up with TRBD1. The J call may be faulty, since TRBJ2-7 better matches the DNA end. The CDR3 consists of 15 residues. Germline values: CDR1 MNHEY, CDR2 SMNVEV (reference sequence). CDR3 sequence reads: CASSLGTGVGYEQYF. In DNA, the CDR3 is TGTGCCAGCAGTTTAGGGACAGGGGTAGGGTACGAGCAGTACTTC.

The sample holds a few counts of this clonotype. The V and J genes are TRBV7-2 and TRBJ2-4; D might be TRBD1 or TRBD2, each matching 7 bases. The CDR3 sequence is 17 residues long. CDR1 is SGHTA and CDR2 is FQGNSA in the germline V gene. Deletions cut 1 base from V and 3 bases from J, with 16 bases between. In DNA form, the CDR3 reads TGTGCCAGCAGCTTAGTGGCGGCAGGGGGGGACAAAAACATTCAGTACTTC. Translation gives CASSLVAAGGDKNIQYF.

This clonotype was observed a few times. The V and J genes are TRBV7-9 and TRBJ2-5; D is tentatively TRBD1 or TRBD2 (5 bases each). Germline V lookup: CDR1 SEHNR, CDR2 FQNEAQ (reference sequence). CDR3 size: 14 residues. Between the trimmed V and J ends, which lost 4 bases and 0 bases, there was a span of 9 bases. CDR3 region: CASSSGAYQETQYF. The CDR3 coding sequence is TGTGCCAGCAGCTCCGGGGCCTACCAAGAGACCCAGTACTTC.

The genes are TRBV5-1 and TRBJ2-3, with D unresolved. Germline V lookup: CDR1 SGHRS, CDR2 YFSETQ. Trimming shortened V by 3 bases and J by 1 base, and 18 bases separated the two germline ends. This CDR3 contains 17 residues. In nucleotides, the CDR3 is TGCGCCAGCAGCTACCCTGGGCCGACTTTGGGCACAGATACGCAGTATTTT. It specifies CASSYPGPTLGTDTQYF.

This sequence joins TRBV29-1 and TRBJ2-3; 13 positions match TRBD2. With V trimmed by 3 bases and J by 0 bases, 6 bases remained unmatched. The CDR3 is 17 amino acids. Germline-derived CDR1 and CDR2 are SQVTM and ANQGSEA. The CDR3 sequence: CSVDRTSGGSSTDTQYF. The CDR3 DNA is TGCAGCGTTGACCGGACTAGCGGGGGTTCTAGCACAGATACGCAGTATTTT.

V usage is TRBV29-1 and J usage is TRBJ2-1; D not resolved. Trimming pared 1 base from V and 0 bases from J, leaving 10 bases between. CDR1 is SQVTM and CDR2 is ANQGSEA in the germline V gene. The CDR3 runs to 15 residues. The CDR3: CSVEGSKRSYNEQFF. The CDR3 DNA reads TGCAGCGTTGAAGGTAGCAAGCGCTCCTACAATGAGCAGTTCTTC.